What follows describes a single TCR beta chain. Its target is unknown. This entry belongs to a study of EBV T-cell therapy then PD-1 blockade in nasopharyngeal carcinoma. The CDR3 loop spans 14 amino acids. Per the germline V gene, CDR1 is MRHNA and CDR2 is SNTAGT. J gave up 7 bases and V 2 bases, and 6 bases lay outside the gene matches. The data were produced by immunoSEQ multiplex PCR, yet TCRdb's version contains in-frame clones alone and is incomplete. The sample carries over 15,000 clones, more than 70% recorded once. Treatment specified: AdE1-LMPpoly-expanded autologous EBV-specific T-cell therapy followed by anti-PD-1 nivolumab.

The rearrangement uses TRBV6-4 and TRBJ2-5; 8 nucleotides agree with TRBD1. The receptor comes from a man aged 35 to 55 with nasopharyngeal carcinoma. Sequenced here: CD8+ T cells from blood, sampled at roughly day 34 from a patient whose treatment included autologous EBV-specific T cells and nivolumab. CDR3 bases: TGTGCCAGCAGTGACGGACAGGGTTTGGGGACCCAGTACTTC. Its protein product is CASSDGQGLGTQYF.